The 10 T cell receptor beta chains in this list originate from one sample, sequenced in a study of shared clonotypes between healthy human individuals. CD45RO-negative, CCR7-selected cells formed the naive CD8 fraction, which excluded terminally differentiated effector memory CD45RA+ cells. Assay: immunoSEQ multiplex PCR; the TCRdb copy retains only in-frame clones and omits some. The table lists roughly 2 million clones, around 96% of them singletons. Sample: naive CD8+ T cells sorted from blood. The receptors originated from a man aged 18 to 29 in good health.

The genes are TRBV6-5 and TRBJ1-2; no clear D gene. Germline V gene lookup returns CDR1 MNHEY and CDR2 SVGAGI. Trimming cost V 2 bases and J 1 base, with 8 bases left between them. The CDR3 runs to 14 residues. Here the CDR3 DNA reads TGTGCCAGCAGTTACCTATCTATTAACTATGGCTACACCTTC. Translating it yields CASSYLSINYGYTF.

This chain links TRBV12-5 with TRBJ2-7; D gene ambiguous. V lost 7 bases and J 0 bases, leaving 25 bases between the germline ends. Germline V lookup: CDR1 LGHNT, CDR2 FRNRAP. The CDR3 is made up of 18 amino acids. The CDR3 region is CASAVNLSPHVDSYEQYF. The CDR3 nucleotides read TGTGCTAGTGCCGTAAACCTCTCTCCTCACGTCGACTCCTACGAGCAGTACTTC. The whole variable domain, remainder taken from reference TRBV12-5 and TRBJ2-7, is DARVTQTPRHKVTEMGQEVTMRCQPILGHNTVFWYRQTMMQGLELLAYFRNRAPLDDSGMPKDRFSAEMPDATLATLKIQPSEPRDSAVYFCASAVNLSPHVDSYEQYFGPGTRLTVT.

The chain recombines TRBV11-2 with TRBJ1-1; D remains ambiguous. V lost 1 base to trimming and J lost 0 bases, with 15 bases between them. CDR1 and CDR2 from the germline V gene are SGHAT and FQNNGV. This CDR3 contains 17 residues. The CDR3 coding sequence is TGTGCCAGCAGCTTAGTACCGGAATTTACCATGAACACTGAAGCTTTCTTT. As protein: CASSLVPEFTMNTEAFF.

The genes are TRBV7-9 and TRBJ1-1; D may be TRBD1 (5 bases). Germline V gene sequence: CDR1 SEHNR, CDR2 FQNEAQ (reference sequence). The CDR3 loop spans 14 amino acids. With 5 bases removed from V and 6 bases from J, the gap between germline ends came to 16 bases. CDR3 loop: CASSQGSTPAEAFF. CDR3 nucleotides: TGTGCCAGCAGCCAGGGTAGCACCCCAGCTGAAGCTTTCTTT.

The rearrangement uses TRBV27 and TRBJ1-2; maybe TRBD1 (6 bases). V was clipped by 2 bases and J by 7 bases, with 11 bases between them. Germline V CDR1 and CDR2: MNHEY, SMNVEV (reference sequence). The CDR3 runs 13 residues. CDR3: CASSLIRGAGYTF. CDR3 nucleotide sequence: TGTGCCAGCAGTTTAATCAGGGGCGCTGGCTACACCTTC.

Comments on this clone: At the DNA level, this CDR3 is encoded by other sequences in the same sample as well. J is TRBJ2-7 and V is TRBV6-5, with D possibly called TRBD1 or TRBD2 (7 bases each). The CDR3 is 15 residues long. With 2 bases removed from V and 2 bases from J, the gap between germline ends came to 13 bases. CDR1 is MNHEY, CDR2 SVGAGI, per germline. CDR3 bases: TGTGCCAGCAGTTACGCAGGGGGGGGGACCTACGAGCAGTACTTC. Its protein product is CASSYAGGGTYEQYF.

The V call is TRBV27, the J call TRBJ1-5, with TRBD1 identical over 7 bases. V was pared by 1 base and J by 7 bases, with 7 bases of the junction left unmatched. Germline-derived CDR1 and CDR2 are MNHEY and SMNVEV (reference sequence). This CDR3 has 15 amino acids. The CDR3 here is CASSLYAGRGQPQHF. The CDR3, as DNA: TGTGCCAGCAGTTTATACGCTGGCAGGGGGCAGCCCCAGCATTTT.

This chain uses TRBV14 with TRBJ1-5, with 10 bases aligning to TRBD1. CDR1 is SGHDN and CDR2 is FVKESK in the germline V gene. This CDR3 has 15 amino acids. After removal of 6 bases from V and 4 bases from J, the junction contained 6 bases not matched to a gene. The CDR3 loop is CASRGRDRGNQPQHF. CDR3 nucleotides: TGTGCCAGCAGAGGTCGGGACAGGGGTAATCAGCCCCAGCATTTT. Full variable domain (outside the CDR3, taken from reference TRBV14 and TRBJ1-5): EAGVTQFPSHSVIEKGQTVTLRCDPISGHDNLYWYRRVMGKEIKFLLHFVKESKQDESGMPNNRFLAERTGGTYSTLKVQPAELEDSGVYFCASRGRDRGNQPQHFGDGTRLSIL.

A single count supports this clone. The CDR3 sequence: CASTTIGGSTEAFF. CDR3 DNA sequence: TGTGCCAGCACTACCATTGGGGGGAGCACTGAAGCTTTCTTT. The gene calls are TRBV27 and TRBJ1-1; D possibly corresponds to TRBD1 (5 bases). V lost 7 bases to trimming and J lost 4 bases, with 16 bases between them. Germline V gene lookup returns CDR1 MNHEY and CDR2 SMNVEV (reference sequence). The CDR3 runs to 14 residues.

This chain joins TRBV7-2 and TRBJ2-3, with D possibly matching TRBD2 (5 bases). The CDR3 sequence is 17 residues long. V lost 0 bases to trimming and J lost 2 bases, with 15 bases between them. The germline V gene encodes CDR1 SGHTA and CDR2 FQGNSA. As DNA, the CDR3 is TGTGCCAGCAGCTTAGCGATTCTGGGAGAAACCACAGATACGCAGTATTTT. It translates to CASSLAILGETTDTQYF.